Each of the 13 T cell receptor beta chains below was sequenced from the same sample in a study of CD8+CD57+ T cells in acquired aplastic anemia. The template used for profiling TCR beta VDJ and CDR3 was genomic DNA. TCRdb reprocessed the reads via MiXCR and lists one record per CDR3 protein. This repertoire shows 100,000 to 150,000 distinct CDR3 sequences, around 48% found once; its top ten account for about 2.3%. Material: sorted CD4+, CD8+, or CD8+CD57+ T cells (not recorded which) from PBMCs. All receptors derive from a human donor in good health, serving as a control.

CDR3 DNA: TGTGCCAGCTTTCCTGGGCGAGATCATAATTCACCCCTCCACTTT. This codes for CASFPGRDHNSPLHF. The chain carries TRBV2 and TRBJ1-6, with unresolved D. The germline CDR1 and CDR2 sequences are SNHLY and FYNNEI. Trimming took 8 bases from V and 5 from J, leaving 16 bases between them. CDR3 size: 15 residues. Filled out from reference TRBV2 and TRBJ1-6, the complete variable domain reads EPEVTQTPSHQVTQMGQEVILRCVPISNHLYFYWYRQILGQKVEFLVSFYNNEISEKSEIFDDQFSVERPDGSNFTLKIRSTKLEDSAMYFCASFPGRDHNSPLHFGNGTRLTVT.

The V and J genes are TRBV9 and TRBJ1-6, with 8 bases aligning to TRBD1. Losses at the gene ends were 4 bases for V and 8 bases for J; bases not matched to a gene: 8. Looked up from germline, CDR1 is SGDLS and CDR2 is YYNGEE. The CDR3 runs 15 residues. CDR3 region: CASSIGQGIDSPLHF. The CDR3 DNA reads TGTGCCAGCAGCATCGGACAGGGAATTGATTCACCCCTCCACTTT.

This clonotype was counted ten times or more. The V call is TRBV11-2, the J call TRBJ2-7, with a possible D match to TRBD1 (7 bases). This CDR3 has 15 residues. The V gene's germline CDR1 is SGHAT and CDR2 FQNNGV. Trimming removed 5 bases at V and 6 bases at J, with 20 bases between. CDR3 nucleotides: TGTGCCAGCAGCCTTGGACAGGCCCTCGGGGGCGAGCAGTACTTC. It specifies CASSLGQALGGEQYF. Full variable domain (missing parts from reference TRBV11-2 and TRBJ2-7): EAGVAQSPRYKIIEKRQSVAFWCNPISGHATLYWYQQILGQGPKLLIQFQNNGVVDDSQLPKDRFSAERLKGVDSTLKIQPAKLEDSAVYLCASSLGQALGGEQYFGPGTRLTVT.

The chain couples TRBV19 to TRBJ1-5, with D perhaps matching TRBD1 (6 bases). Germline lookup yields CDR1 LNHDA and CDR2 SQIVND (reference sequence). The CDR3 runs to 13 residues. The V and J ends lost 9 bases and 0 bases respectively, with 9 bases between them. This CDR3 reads CASEQGSNQPQHF. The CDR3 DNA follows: TGTGCCAGCGAACAGGGTAGCAATCAGCCCCAGCATTTT.

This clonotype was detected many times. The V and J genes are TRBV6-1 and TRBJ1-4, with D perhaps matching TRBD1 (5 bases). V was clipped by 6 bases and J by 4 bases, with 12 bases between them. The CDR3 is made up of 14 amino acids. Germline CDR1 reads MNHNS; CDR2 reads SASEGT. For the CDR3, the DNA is TGTGCCAGCAGAGGGTGGCAGGGTAATGAAAAACTGTTTTTT. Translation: CASRGWQGNEKLFF.

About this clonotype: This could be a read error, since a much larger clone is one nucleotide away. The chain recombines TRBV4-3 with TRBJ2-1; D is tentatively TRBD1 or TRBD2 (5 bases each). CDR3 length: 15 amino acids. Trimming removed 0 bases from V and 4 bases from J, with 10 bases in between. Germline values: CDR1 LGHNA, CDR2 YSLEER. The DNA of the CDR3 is TGCGCCAGCAGCCAAGATCACGGGGCTTACAATGAGCAGTTCTTC. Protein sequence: CASSQDHGAYNEQFF.

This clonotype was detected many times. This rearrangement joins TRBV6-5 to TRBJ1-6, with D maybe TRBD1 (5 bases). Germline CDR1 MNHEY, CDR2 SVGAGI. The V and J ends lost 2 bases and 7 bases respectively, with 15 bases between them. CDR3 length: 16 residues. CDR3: CASSYLGRGRNSPLHF. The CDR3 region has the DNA TGTGCCAGCAGTTACCTGGGGCGGGGGAGAAATTCACCCCTCCACTTT.

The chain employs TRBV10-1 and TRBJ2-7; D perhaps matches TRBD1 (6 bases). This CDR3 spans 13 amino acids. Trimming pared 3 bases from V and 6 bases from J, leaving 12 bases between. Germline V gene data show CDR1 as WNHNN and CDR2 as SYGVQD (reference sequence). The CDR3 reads CASSEQGRGEQYF. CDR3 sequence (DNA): TGCGCCAGCAGTGAACAGGGTAGGGGCGAGCAGTACTTC.

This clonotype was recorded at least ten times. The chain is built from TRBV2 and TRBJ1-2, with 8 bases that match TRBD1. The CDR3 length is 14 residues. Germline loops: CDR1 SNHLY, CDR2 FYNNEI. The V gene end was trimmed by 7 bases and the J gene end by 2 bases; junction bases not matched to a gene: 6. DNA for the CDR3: TGTGCCAGCACCTTGACAGGGGTCAACTATGGCTACACCTTC. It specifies CASTLTGVNYGYTF.

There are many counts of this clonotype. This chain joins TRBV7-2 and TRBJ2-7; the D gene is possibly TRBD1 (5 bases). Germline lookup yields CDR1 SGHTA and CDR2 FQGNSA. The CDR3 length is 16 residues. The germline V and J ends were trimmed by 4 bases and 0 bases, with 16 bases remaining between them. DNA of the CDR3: TGTGCCAGCAGCTCCCAAGGGCAGGGCCTCTCCTACGAGCAGTACTTC. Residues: CASSSQGQGLSYEQYF.

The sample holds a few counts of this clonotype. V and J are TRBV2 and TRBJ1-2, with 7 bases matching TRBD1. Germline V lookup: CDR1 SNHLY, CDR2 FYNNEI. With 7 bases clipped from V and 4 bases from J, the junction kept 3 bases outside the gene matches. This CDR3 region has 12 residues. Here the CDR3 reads CASTGTAYGYTF. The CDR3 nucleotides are TGTGCCAGCACTGGGACAGCCTATGGCTACACCTTC. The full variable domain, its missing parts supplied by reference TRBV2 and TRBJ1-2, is EPEVTQTPSHQVTQMGQEVILRCVPISNHLYFYWYRQILGQKVEFLVSFYNNEISEKSEIFDDQFSVERPDGSNFTLKIRSTKLEDSAMYFCASTGTAYGYTFGSGTRLTVV.

This CDR3 reads CSAKKGGRGTDTQYF. CDR3 nucleotides: TGCAGTGCTAAAAAGGGGGGTAGGGGGACAGATACGCAGTATTTT. The chain is built from TRBV20-1 and TRBJ2-3; D may correspond to TRBD1 or TRBD2 (6 bases each). This CDR3 region has 15 residues. Germline CDR1 and CDR2: DFQATT and SNEGSKA (reference sequence). Trimming left V 4 bases short and J 3 bases short, with 17 bases between.

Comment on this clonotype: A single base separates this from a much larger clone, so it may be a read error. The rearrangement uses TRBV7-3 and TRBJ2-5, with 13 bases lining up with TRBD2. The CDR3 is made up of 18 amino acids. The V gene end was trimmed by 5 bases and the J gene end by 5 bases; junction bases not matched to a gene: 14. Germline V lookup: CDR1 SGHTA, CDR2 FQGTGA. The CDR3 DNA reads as TGTGCCAGCAGCCCTACTAGCGGGGGGGCCTTTAGAACGGAGACCCAGTACTTC. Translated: CASSPTSGGAFRTETQYF.